This T cell receptor beta chain was retrieved from a study of blood T cell repertoires in COVID-19. About the study: Collection of acute and convalescent COVID-19 samples took place in the United States, Italy and Spain.

How the authors handled the data: Amplifying reference gene primers gave estimates of nucleated cell counts. TCRdb's table, derived via immunoSEQ multiplex PCR, lists solely in-frame clones and lacks some. The V and J calls and clone size were taken over from that table, and D and trimming were inferred from the DNA. Of roughly 63,000 clones detected, 88% appear once; the ten largest clones hold roughly 23%. Germline lookup yields CDR1 GTSNPN and CDR2 SVGIG (reference sequence). The length of the CDR3 is 17 residues. The V segment lost 0 bases and the J segment 2 bases; nucleotides outside the gene matches: 11.

The receptor comes from a woman aged 50 to 60 with active or convalescent COVID-19. The genes are TRBV30 and TRBJ2-3; 7 bases line up with TRBD2. The sample was peripheral blood. As DNA, the CDR3 is TGTGCCTGGAGTGTAATTTCGTGGCGGGAGAACACAGATACGCAGTATTTT. Translation gives CAWSVISWRENTDTQYF.